The clone carrying this T cell receptor (beta chain) was counted many times. This sample's time point: patch test 1, 2 weeks after DPC sensitization. Treatment denoted: therapeutic diphenylcyclopropenone sensitization with weekly scalp DPC. Trimming cost V 6 bases and J 9 bases; bases outside gene matches: 5. The CDR3 is 10 residues long. The V gene's germline CDR1 is DFQATT and CDR2 SNEGSKA (reference sequence). This entry is derived from a study of human T cells and chemical hapten exposure. TCRdb recomputed calls from the RACE reads with MiXCR, one row per CDR3 protein. Among about 49,000 distinct CDR3 sequences, about 9% were seen once, and the ten largest hold roughly 4%.

The sample consisted of whole blood, taken in connection with sensitization to the hapten diphenylcyclopropenone (DPC). This sequence was found in a woman between 45 and 65 years old with alopecia areata. Some clones in this sample may be carry-over from other donors' samples. The chain recombines TRBV20-1 with TRBJ2-7, with TRBD2 matching over 7 bases. CDR3 in amino acids: CSARGVGQYF. The CDR3 DNA reads as TGCAGTGCCCGGGGGGTTGGGCAGTACTTC.